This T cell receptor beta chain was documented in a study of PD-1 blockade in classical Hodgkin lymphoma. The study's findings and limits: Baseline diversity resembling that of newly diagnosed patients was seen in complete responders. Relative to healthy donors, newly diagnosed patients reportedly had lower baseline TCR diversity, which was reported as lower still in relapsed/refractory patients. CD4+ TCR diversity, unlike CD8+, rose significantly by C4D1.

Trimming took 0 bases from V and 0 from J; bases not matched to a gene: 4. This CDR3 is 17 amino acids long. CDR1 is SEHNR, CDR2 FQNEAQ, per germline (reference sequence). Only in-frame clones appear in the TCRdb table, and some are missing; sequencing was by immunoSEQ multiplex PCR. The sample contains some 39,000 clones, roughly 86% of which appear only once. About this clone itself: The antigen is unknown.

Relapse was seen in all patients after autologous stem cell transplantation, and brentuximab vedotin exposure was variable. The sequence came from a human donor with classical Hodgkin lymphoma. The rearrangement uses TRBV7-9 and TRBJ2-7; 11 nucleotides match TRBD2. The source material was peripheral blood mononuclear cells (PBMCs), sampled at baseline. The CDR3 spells CASSLAGTSGSSYEQYF. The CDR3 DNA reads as TGTGCCAGCAGCTTAGCAGGGACTAGCGGCAGCTCCTACGAGCAGTACTTC.